Shown below are 8 T cell receptor beta chains from a single sample sequenced in a study of T cell clonotyping in hematopoietic cell transplantation. Measured with immunoSEQ multiplex PCR; TCRdb has only the in-frame clones, and not every one. The sample lists 65,000 to 75,000 clones; approximately 94% were seen once. Material: peripheral blood mononuclear cells. The receptors were sampled from a man between 45 and 60 years old in good health. Some clones in this sample may be carry-over from other donors' samples.

The chain carries TRBV14 and TRBJ2-3; D is uncertain. The CDR3 totals 12 residues. CDR1 and CDR2 (germline): SGHDN, FVKESK. Trimming took off 2 bases at V and 3 bases at J, with 3 bases between the two ends. CDR3 protein: CASSQTTDTQYF. DNA for the CDR3: TGTGCCAGCAGCCAAACGACAGATACGCAGTATTTT.

V is TRBV2 and J is TRBJ1-1; TRBD1 is a possible D gene (5 bases). CDR3 length: 14 residues. Trimming removed 6 bases at V and 0 bases at J, with 11 bases between. Germline values: CDR1 SNHLY, CDR2 FYNNEI. The CDR3 DNA is TGTGCCAGCAGCGAACAGGTCATGAACACTGAAGCTTTCTTT. This encodes CASSEQVMNTEAFF.

The chain carries TRBV4-3 and TRBJ2-3, with D maybe TRBD2 (6 bases). CDR3 length: 13 amino acids. V lost 0 bases and J lost 6, with 7 bases in between. Germline lookup yields CDR1 LGHNA and CDR2 YSLEER. The CDR3 sequence is CASSQDRGDTQYF. The CDR3 DNA follows: TGCGCCAGCAGCCAAGATCGGGGGGATACGCAGTATTTT.

The chain has TRBV5-5 and TRBJ1-2; no clear D. CDR3 length: 13 amino acids. Trimming took off 3 bases at V and 5 bases at J, with 11 bases between the two ends. Looked up from germline, CDR1 is SGHKS and CDR2 is YYEKEE (reference sequence). CDR3 bases: TGTGCCAGCAGCTCCCGGACGGTTTATGGCTACACCTTC. Encoded protein: CASSSRTVYGYTF.

V is TRBV11-2 and J is TRBJ2-7, with D possibly called TRBD1 or TRBD2 (5 bases each). The CDR3 is 13 amino acids. The V and J ends lost 3 bases and 4 bases respectively, with 10 bases between them. Germline-derived CDR1 and CDR2 are SGHAT and FQNNGV. The CDR3 sequence: CASSFFGGYEQYF. The CDR3 DNA reads TGTGCCAGCAGCTTTTTTGGGGGTTACGAGCAGTACTTC.

This CDR3 is CASTGGDSNQPQHF. The CDR3 DNA sequence: TGTGCCAGCACAGGGGGGGATAGCAATCAGCCCCAGCATTTT. The gene calls are TRBV2 and TRBJ1-5; 7 bases match TRBD1. V shed 7 bases and J 0 bases; nucleotides not matched to a gene: 3. From germline, CDR1 is SNHLY and CDR2 FYNNEI. The CDR3 contains 14 residues.

The chain couples TRBV10-3 to TRBJ2-7, with TRBD1 as a possible D gene (6 bases). Germline V gene lookup returns CDR1 ENHRY and CDR2 SYGVKD. V lost 7 bases and J 2 bases, leaving 12 bases between the germline ends. This CDR3 has 13 residues. This chain's CDR3 is CAIKGVSPYEQYF. The DNA for the CDR3 is TGTGCCATCAAGGGGGTTTCACCCTACGAGCAGTACTTC.

This chain links TRBV7-3 with TRBJ2-5; D is possibly TRBD1 (5 bases). The CDR3 runs 16 residues. Germline lookup yields CDR1 SGHTA and CDR2 FQGTGA. V was clipped by 5 bases and J by 1 base, with 17 bases between them. CDR3 DNA sequence: TGTGCCAGCAGCCCCTCAGGACACGCCCCCCAAGAGACCCAGTACTTC. Residues: CASSPSGHAPQETQYF.